This T cell receptor beta chain comes out of a study of response to subunit inactivated influenza vaccine. Study results and limitations: After each seasonal influenza vaccination, few new T cells are recruited, the authors suggested.

Using its own MiXCR run on the RT-PCR reads, TCRdb lists one record per CDR3 protein. The repertoire holds roughly 700,000 distinct CDR3 sequences, with around 16% as singletons. The CDR3 runs to 14 residues. Unmatched junction bases numbered 8, after V lost 3 bases and J lost 3 bases. CDR1 DFQATT and CDR2 SNEGSKA come from the germline V gene (reference sequence). About this clonotype itself: The antigen is undetermined.

The chain employs TRBV20-1 and TRBJ2-7; 7 positions agree with TRBD2. The clonotype was recovered from a man aged 50-59 years who received an inactivated influenza vaccine. The material sequenced was PBMCs from blood, taken roughly 13 days after vaccination. DNA for the CDR3: TGCAGTGCTAGGGGGCGGGAGCTTTTCTACGAGCAGTACTTC. Protein: CSARGRELFYEQYF.